The rows below give T cell receptor beta chains drawn from one sample of a study of blood T cell repertoires in COVID-19. Sequenced by immunoSEQ multiplex PCR; TCRdb stores in-frame clones only, minus some. The sample shows roughly 230,000 clones, roughly 86% of them seen only once. The sequenced material came from PBMCs or T cells enriched from blood (not recorded which). The source of these receptors is a woman in her 30s with acute COVID-19. The CDR3 runs from the conserved cysteine through the conserved F or W. D genes are given only for firm matches. The size field is filled for only some rows; it gives once, few, many or a size class.

J | D | V | size | CDR3 | DNA
TRBJ1-2 | - | TRBV7-3 | - | CASSLTWGRLSNYGYTF | TGTGCCAGCAGCTTAACGTGGGGCAGGCTATCTAACTATGGCTACACCTTC
TRBJ2-3 | TRBD2 | TRBV4-1 | - | CASSPYGGGADTQYF | TGCGCCAGCAGCCCTTATGGCGGGGGGGCAGATACGCAGTATTTT
TRBJ1-1 | - | TRBV10-1 | - | CASSESRQRTEAFF | TGCGCCAGCAGTGAGTCGAGGCAGAGAACTGAAGCTTTCTTT
TRBJ1-6 | TRBD1 | TRBV19 | - | CASSITTGVLGSPLHF | TGTGCCAGTAGTATAACCACAGGGGTATTGGGATCACCCCTCCACTTT
TRBJ2-5 | TRBD2 | TRBV5-1 | - | CASSFSSGGGETQYF | TGCGCCAGCAGCTTTTCTAGCGGGGGCGGGGAGACCCAGTACTTC
TRBJ1-1 | - | TRBV7-9 | - | CASSSYTGPGLTEAFF | TGTGCCAGCAGCAGCTATACTGGCCCAGGGCTCACTGAAGCTTTCTTT
TRBJ1-5 | - | TRBV7-2 | - | CASSSGQSNQPQHF | TGTGCCAGCAGCTCCGGACAGTCTAATCAGCCCCAGCATTTT
TRBJ2-7 | - | TRBV2 | - | CASSEVGAQYF | TGTGCCAGCAGTGAGGTGGGAGCCCAGTACTTC
TRBJ1-1 | - | TRBV11-2 | few | CASSLDWAGPTEAFF | TGTGCCAGCAGCTTAGACTGGGCAGGGCCCACTGAAGCTTTCTTT
TRBJ1-1 | TRBD1 | TRBV3-1/TRBV3-2 | - | CASSRPRDRGLTEAFF | TGTGCCAGCAGCCGCCCCCGGGACAGGGGGCTAACTGAAGCTTTCTTT
TRBJ2-1 | TRBD1 | TRBV7-9 | - | CASSLQGTKFF | TGTGCCAGCAGCCTACAGGGGACGAAGTTCTTC
TRBJ2-3 | - | TRBV19 | - | CASSTRTESYTQYF | TGTGCCAGTAGTACCCGGACAGAATCATATACGCAGTATTTT
TRBJ1-1 | - | TRBV10-1 | - | CASSESDRGEAFF | TGCGCCAGCAGTGAGTCGGATCGGGGGGAAGCTTTCTTT
TRBJ2-3 | TRBD2 | TRBV5-1 | once | CASSPGLARDTQYF | TGCGCCAGCAGCCCGGGACTAGCAAGGGATACGCAGTATTTT
TRBJ1-6 | - | TRBV10-2 | - | CASSESQGSYNSPLHF | TGCGCCAGCAGTGAGTCACAGGGTTCCTATAATTCACCCCTCCACTTT
TRBJ1-2 | TRBD1 | TRBV6-5 | - | CASSFTGDYGYTF | TGTGCCAGCAGCTTCACAGGGGACTATGGCTACACCTTC
TRBJ2-6 | TRBD1 | TRBV4-1 | - | CASSQTTTGIGSGANVLTF | TGCGCCAGCAGCCAGACCACGACAGGGATTGGGTCTGGGGCCAACGTCCTGACTTTC
TRBJ2-5 | TRBD1 | TRBV14 | - | CASSRDRGLVETQYF | TGTGCCAGCAGTCGGGACAGGGGGCTGGTGGAGACCCAGTACTTC
TRBJ2-5 | - | TRBV19 | - | CASSIGDLTGEETQYF | TGTGCCAGTAGTATTGGCGACTTGACGGGGGAAGAGACCCAGTACTTC
TRBJ1-5 | - | TRBV7-2 | - | CASSLVGASQPQHF | TGTGCCAGCAGCTTAGTGGGGGCGTCCCAGCCCCAGCATTTT
TRBJ2-5 | - | TRBV27 | - | CASSLSWQAQETQYF | TGTGCCAGCAGCCTAAGTTGGCAGGCTCAAGAGACCCAGTACTTC
TRBJ1-1 | - | TRBV7-9 | - | CASSLSGALAFRAFF | TGTGCCAGCAGCTTATCTGGCGCGTTAGCGTTTAGGGCTTTCTTT
TRBJ1-1 | - | TRBV14 | - | CASSQDSYWPVAMHENTEAFF | TGTGCCAGCAGCCAAGATTCTTACTGGCCCGTAGCCATGCATGAGAACACTGAAGCTTTCTTT
TRBJ2-3 | - | TRBV7-7 | - | CASSFGGAVSDTQYF | TGTGCCAGCAGCTTCGGGGGTGCTGTGTCAGATACGCAGTATTTT
TRBJ1-2 | TRBD1 | TRBV11-2 | few | CASSSGQGDNYGYTF | TGTGCCAGCAGCTCAGGACAGGGGGATAACTATGGCTACACCTTC
TRBJ1-5 | - | TRBV4-1 | - | CASSQAGVDQPQHF | TGCGCCAGCAGCCAAGCGGGGGTTGATCAGCCCCAGCATTTT
TRBJ1-1 | TRBD1 | TRBV20-1 | - | CSAADRGAAFF | TGCAGTGCCGCGGACAGGGGTGCAGCTTTCTTT